Shown below are 30 T cell receptor beta chains from a single sample sequenced in a study of blood T cell repertoires in COVID-19 (dated by TCRdb to 2020 to 2022). The library was generated by the immunoSEQ multiplex PCR assay. Imported from immuneACCESS, the table was reduced by TCRdb to in-frame sequences with V and J called. These copies leave out some clones; in studies compared against another copy, an unresolved V gene accounts for under half, and the cause of the remainder is not known. Present in this sample are 60,000 to 70,000 clones, roughly three quarters of which were seen just once. The ten biggest clones cover 5.5% to 7% of the sample. The sample consisted of peripheral blood. These receptors came from a woman in her seventies with acute or convalescent COVID-19.

The chain joins TRBV5-4 to TRBJ2-3; tentatively, D is TRBD2 (5 bases). Trimming took 1 base from V and 3 from J, leaving 9 bases between them. This CDR3 region has 14 residues. Looked up from germline, CDR1 is SGHNT and CDR2 is YYREEE (reference sequence). This CDR3 reads CASSLYWRTDTQYF. The CDR3 DNA reads as TGTGCCAGCAGCTTGTACTGGAGGACAGATACGCAGTATTTT.

CDR3 sequence reads: CASSPRQGHGYTF. Written as DNA, the CDR3 is TGTGCCAGCAGCCCCCGTCAGGGGCATGGCTACACCTTC. The J gene is TRBJ1-2, the V gene TRBV5-4, with a possible D match to TRBD1 (6 bases). The CDR3 covers 13 residues. CDR1 is SGHNT, CDR2 YYREEE, per germline (reference sequence). Trimming stripped 4 bases from V and 6 bases from J, with 13 bases between.

This clone has a handful of counts. The chain employs TRBV4-2 and TRBJ2-7; TRBD2 matches at 13 bases. In germline, CDR1 is LGHNA, CDR2 YNFKEQ. The CDR3 totals 17 residues. V shed 1 base and J 3 bases; nucleotides not matched to a gene: 6. CDR3 in amino acids: CASSQVSGTSGDYEQYF. The DNA of the CDR3 is TGTGCCAGCAGCCAAGTGTCTGGGACTAGCGGGGACTACGAGCAGTACTTC.

V is TRBV24-1 and J is TRBJ1-2; 9 bases are shared with TRBD1. Germline V gives CDR1 KGHDR, CDR2 SFDVKD. Trimming cost V 4 bases and J 2 bases; bases outside gene matches: 4. The CDR3 spans 15 residues. The CDR3 protein is CATSDPDRGNYGYTF. In DNA, the CDR3 is TGTGCCACCAGTGACCCGGACAGGGGCAACTATGGCTACACCTTC.

The V and J genes are TRBV5-4 and TRBJ1-2; D call uncertain. This CDR3 has 13 residues. V gave up 1 base and J gave up 3 bases, with 7 bases separating them. CDR1 is SGHNT, CDR2 YYREEE, per germline (reference sequence). The CDR3 sequence is CASSLIRDYGYTF. DNA for the CDR3: TGTGCCAGCAGCTTGATCCGGGACTATGGCTACACCTTC.

This chain uses TRBV5-1 with TRBJ2-7, with D tentatively TRBD2 (5 bases). CDR1 is SGHRS and CDR2 is YFSETQ in the germline V gene. Trimming cost V 4 bases and J 7 bases, with 15 bases left between them. CDR3 length: 13 amino acids. As DNA, the CDR3 is TGCGCCAGCAGCGAAGGACCTTCGGGAGAGCAGTACTTC. Its protein is CASSEGPSGEQYF. The whole variable domain, filled in from reference TRBV5-1 and TRBJ2-7, reads KAGVTQTPRYLIKTRGQQVTLSCSPISGHRSVSWYQQTPGQGLQFLFEYFSETQRNKGNFPGRFSGRQFSNSRSEMNVSTLELGDSALYLCASSEGPSGEQYFGPGTRLTVT.

The chain uses TRBV2 and TRBJ2-7, with a weak D call TRBD1 (6 bases). The germline V gene encodes CDR1 SNHLY and CDR2 FYNNEI. Between the trimmed V and J ends, which lost 6 bases and 3 bases, there was a span of 15 bases. The CDR3 extends over 14 amino acids. CDR3 protein: CASRTGKGNYEQYF. The CDR3, as DNA: TGTGCCAGCAGAACAGGGAAGGGGAACTACGAGCAGTACTTC.

This clone was counted between two and nine times. The rearrangement joins TRBV18 to TRBJ1-2; D is uncertain. The CDR3 covers 14 residues. The V gene's germline CDR1 is KGHSH and CDR2 LQKENI. V was clipped by 6 bases and J by 4 bases, with 15 bases between them. CDR3 sequence (DNA): TGTGCCAGCTCGGTCCCCGGGGTTACCTATGGCTACACCTTC. This sequence encodes CASSVPGVTYGYTF.

The genes are TRBV7-9 and TRBJ1-5; 7 positions agree with TRBD1. The germline V gene has CDR1 SEHNR and CDR2 FQNEAQ (reference sequence). The CDR3 totals 14 residues. Trimming removed 2 bases from V and 6 bases from J; junction bases left unmatched: 4. In DNA form, the CDR3 reads TGTGCCAGCAGCTTAACAGGGGTCGGTCAGCCCCAGCATTTT. It encodes CASSLTGVGQPQHF.

V and J are TRBV2 and TRBJ2-3; TRBD2 agrees at 8 bases. Per the germline V gene, CDR1 is SNHLY and CDR2 is FYNNEI. The length of the CDR3 is 17 residues. Trimming cost V 2 bases and J 1 base; bases outside gene matches: 8. The CDR3 coding sequence is TGTGCCAGCAGTGAATTGGTCTTACTAGCGGGCACAGATACGCAGTATTTT. This sequence encodes CASSELVLLAGTDTQYF.

CDR3 in DNA: TGTGCCATCAGTGAAATCGAGCAGGGCGAGCAGTACTTC. It translates to CAISEIEQGEQYF. The genes are TRBV10-3 and TRBJ2-7; tentatively, D is TRBD1 (5 bases). Trimming removed 3 bases from V and 6 bases from J, with 12 bases in between. Germline V gene data show CDR1 as ENHRY and CDR2 as SYGVKD. The CDR3 is 13 amino acids.

The CDR3 is CASSQRGRDNEQFF. In nucleotides, the CDR3 is TGTGCCAGCAGTCAAAGAGGCAGGGACAATGAGCAGTTCTTC. This chain uses TRBV7-6 with TRBJ2-1; maybe TRBD1 (5 bases). This CDR3 spans 14 amino acids. Germline CDR1 is SGHVS and CDR2 is FNYEAQ. V lost 6 bases and J lost 5, with 14 bases in between.

The chain carries TRBV7-2 and TRBJ1-2; tentatively, D is TRBD1 (6 bases). Trimming cost V 2 bases and J 2 bases, with 9 bases left between them. The CDR3 is 14 residues long. The germline CDR1 and CDR2 sequences are SGHTA and FQGNSA. The CDR3: CASSLLDSNYGYTF. The DNA of the CDR3 is TGTGCCAGCAGCTTATTGGACAGCAACTATGGCTACACCTTC.

The genes are TRBV7-3 and TRBJ2-1; 8 nucleotides align to TRBD2. V was clipped by 3 bases and J by 4 bases; unmatched bases: 11. The CDR3 length is 17 residues. Germline V lookup: CDR1 SGHTA, CDR2 FQGTGA. CDR3 sequence: CASSFRTSQNLYNEQFF. CDR3 nucleotide sequence: TGTGCCAGCAGCTTCAGGACTAGCCAGAACCTATACAATGAGCAGTTCTTC.

J is TRBJ1-5 and V is TRBV2; 10 bases agree with TRBD1. The CDR3 loop spans 15 amino acids. The germline gives CDR1 SNHLY, CDR2 FYNNEI. With V trimmed by 8 bases and J by 5 bases, 9 bases remained unmatched. Here the CDR3 DNA reads TGTGCCAGCGGATGGACAGGGGGGAGGGATCAGCCCCAGCATTTT. Amino acid sequence: CASGWTGGRDQPQHF.

The rearrangement joins TRBV2 to TRBJ2-7; possibly TRBD2 for D (5 bases). Germline assignment: CDR1 SNHLY and CDR2 FYNNEI. V was cut by 6 bases and J by 6 bases, with 18 bases left in between. This CDR3 spans 14 amino acids. The CDR3 region is CASSGEPWSPEQYF. The CDR3, as DNA: TGTGCCAGCAGCGGGGAACCCTGGAGCCCCGAGCAGTACTTC. The entire variable domain, with the rest obtained from reference TRBV2 and TRBJ2-7, is as follows: EPEVTQTPSHQVTQMGQEVILRCVPISNHLYFYWYRQILGQKVEFLVSFYNNEISEKSEIFDDQFSVERPDGSNFTLKIRSTKLEDSAMYFCASSGEPWSPEQYFGPGTRLTVT.

The chain joins TRBV2 to TRBJ2-1, with 7 nucleotides matching TRBD1. The CDR3 runs 17 residues. The V gene's germline CDR1 is SNHLY and CDR2 FYNNEI. The V and J ends lost 7 bases and 3 bases, in that order; junction bases with no gene match: 15. CDR3 coding DNA: TGTGCCAGCAAACACTTCGGAACAGGGGCCATCTACAATGAGCAGTTCTTC. Translating it yields CASKHFGTGAIYNEQFF.

This clone was picked up one time. The chain employs TRBV20-1 and TRBJ1-1; 7 positions agree with TRBD1. CDR1 and CDR2 from the germline V gene are DFQATT and SNEGSKA (reference sequence). The CDR3 totals 14 residues. The trim removed 3 bases at V and 10 bases at J, leaving 14 bases unmatched. The CDR3 DNA follows: TGCAGTGCTAGTTTAGGGGGCAAGGACGACATAGCTTTCTTT. Encoded protein: CSASLGGKDDIAFF.

The chain joins TRBV6-5 to TRBJ1-2; 7 bases are shared with TRBD1. V gave up 10 bases and J gave up 4 bases; unmatched junction bases: 9. CDR3 size: 13 residues. The germline V gene encodes CDR1 MNHEY and CDR2 SVGAGI. CDR3 coding DNA: TGTGCCACCAATACAGGGGCGGGCTATGGCTACACCTTC. Its protein product is CATNTGAGYGYTF.

A single count supports this clone. V is TRBV27 and J is TRBJ2-4; 7 nucleotides align to TRBD1. From germline, CDR1 is MNHEY and CDR2 SMNVEV (reference sequence). After removal of 7 bases from V and 7 bases from J, the junction contained 7 bases not matched to a gene. The CDR3 runs to 13 residues. DNA of the CDR3: TGTGCCAGCATGAGGAAGGGGGCGAACATTCAGTACTTC. The encoded protein is CASMRKGANIQYF.

The rearrangement links TRBV2 to TRBJ2-4, with D perhaps matching TRBD1 (5 bases). CDR1 and CDR2 from the germline V gene are SNHLY and FYNNEI. V lost 10 bases and J lost 2, with 18 bases in between. This CDR3 has 15 residues. CDR3 protein: CATKLGQQTKNIQYF. CDR3 DNA: TGTGCCACCAAATTGGGGCAGCAGACCAAAAACATTCAGTACTTC.

This chain links TRBV28 with TRBJ1-4, with D uncertain. The CDR3 runs 13 residues. The V and J ends lost 8 bases and 3 bases respectively, with 10 bases between them. From germline, CDR1 is MDHEN and CDR2 SYDVKM. The CDR3 DNA sequence: TGTGCCAGCTTGGCGGCAGCTAATGAAAAACTGTTTTTT. This encodes CASLAAANEKLFF.

The sample holds one count of this clone. The J gene is TRBJ1-2, the V gene TRBV3-1 (or the pseudogene TRBV3-2), with 12 bases matching TRBD1. This CDR3 has 17 residues. Germline lookup yields CDR1 LGHDT and CDR2 YNNKEL (reference sequence). V lost 1 base to trimming and J lost 6 bases; unmatched junction nucleotides: 9. DNA for the CDR3: TGTGCCAGCAGCCAAGCCGGGACAGGGGGCGGAAGAGATGGCTACACCTTC. This sequence encodes CASSQAGTGGGRDGYTF.

This chain uses TRBV7-2 with TRBJ1-4, with a weak D call TRBD1 (6 bases). This CDR3 is built from 14 residues. Between the trimmed V and J ends, which lost 5 bases and 4 bases, there was a span of 11 bases. From germline, CDR1 is SGHTA and CDR2 FQGNSA. The CDR3 DNA follows: TGTGCCAGCAGCCTGGGACACAGTAATGAAAAACTGTTTTTT. This sequence encodes CASSLGHSNEKLFF.

This chain links TRBV6-5 with TRBJ1-4, with TRBD1 identical over 7 bases. CDR1 and CDR2 from the germline V gene are MNHEY and SVGAGI. The CDR3 contains 15 residues. V shed 2 bases and J 8 bases; nucleotides not matched to a gene: 8. CDR3 DNA: TGTGCCAGCAGTTACCTACAGGGGAGTCGAGAAAAACTGTTTTTT. This encodes CASSYLQGSREKLFF.

Here the CDR3 DNA reads TGTGCCAGCAGCTCGACAGAGAACACTGAAGCTTTCTTT. It codes for CASSSTENTEAFF. The rearrangement joins TRBV11-3 to TRBJ1-1; D is perhaps TRBD1 (5 bases). The CDR3 has 13 amino acids. Trimming shortened V by 4 bases and J by 1 base, and 7 bases separated the two germline ends. Germline V gene sequence: CDR1 SGHNT, CDR2 YENEEA.

As to this clone: Different DNA sequences within this sample yield the same CDR3. This chain uses TRBV30 with TRBJ1-6; maybe TRBD1 (5 bases). From germline, CDR1 is GTSNPN and CDR2 SVGIG (reference sequence). The CDR3 runs 13 residues. Trimming took 1 base from V and 10 from J, leaving 11 bases between them. The CDR3 DNA follows: TGTGCCTGGAGTGGGCAGGGAGGCTCACCCCTCCACTTT. Encoded protein: CAWSGQGGSPLHF.

The chain has TRBV12-3 or TRBV12-4 and TRBJ1-1; D is undetermined. This CDR3 has 13 amino acids. V shed 5 bases and J shed 5 bases, with 12 bases lying between them. CDR3 nucleotides: TGTGCCAGCAGTCCGACATATCCTACTGAAGCTTTCTTT. It yields the protein CASSPTYPTEAFF.

The rearrangement uses TRBV20-1 and TRBJ1-2; no reliable D call. The CDR3 contains 11 residues. Trimming took off 3 bases at V and 10 bases at J, with 12 bases between the two ends. CDR1 is DFQATT, CDR2 SNEGSKA, per germline (reference sequence). The CDR3 region has the DNA TGCAGTGCTAGCTCTCTCGGGGACTACACCTTC. This encodes CSASSLGDYTF.

The J gene is TRBJ2-3, the V gene TRBV6-2 or TRBV6-3; tentative D call: TRBD2 (5 bases). This CDR3 contains 12 residues. The V and J ends lost 6 bases and 5 bases respectively, with 9 bases between them. Germline-derived CDR1 and CDR2 are MNHEY and SVGEGT. CDR3 coding DNA: TGTGCCAGCAGCCCGACTAAAGATACGCAGTATTTT. Its translation is CASSPTKDTQYF.